This is a list of T cell receptor beta chains from one sample in a study of cytomegalovirus exposure and HLA in healthy donors. This table comes from immunoSEQ multiplex PCR, and its TCRdb copy is limited to in-frame clones, with some not included. Of 150,000 to 200,000 clones detected, 80% appear once; the ten largest clones hold roughly 6.3%. The sequenced material came from PBMCs. The receptor source for this set is a male donor in good health and CMV-seropositive. Each CDR3 is given with its conserved first and last residue. The order of the fields is V gene, J gene, CDR3 length, CDR3 protein.

TRBV14	TRBJ2-7	15	CASSQEGQGYDEQYF
TRBV5-1	TRBJ2-7	13	CASSLWSSYEQYF
TRBV7-9	TRBJ1-5	15	CSSSLAGTVNQPQHF
TRBV9	TRBJ2-2	17	CASSVVGTGGVTGELFF
TRBV29-1	TRBJ2-1	12	CSVGKPNYEQFF
TRBV14	TRBJ2-7	15	CASSQPGQRYYEQYF
TRBV5-1	TRBJ1-6	16	CASSLGDSSYNSPLHF
TRBV5-6	TRBJ1-2	15	CASIRGVPTVYGYTF
TRBV5-1	TRBJ2-1	15	CASSLVAGGNNEQFF
TRBV25-1	TRBJ1-2	13	CASSEFGNYGYTF
TRBV7-9	TRBJ2-1	16	CASSLARNSGDNEQFF
TRBV10-2	TRBJ2-7	14	CASRQGLSTYEQYF
TRBV7-9	TRBJ2-1	17	CASSLGGLAGVYNEQFF
TRBV7-2	TRBJ2-7	17	CASSLVTTGIRSYEQYF
TRBV27	TRBJ2-7	20	CASSPGASGSQSWVSYEQYF
TRBV7-3	TRBJ2-2	14	CASGLAENTGELFF
TRBV30	TRBJ1-4	13	CAWIGPVGEKLFF
TRBV10-3	TRBJ2-7	15	CAISESRERSYEQYF
TRBV25-1	TRBJ2-7	13	CASSLISGNEQYF
TRBV28	TRBJ1-1	14	CASSLGGAGTEAFF
TRBV11-2	.	16	CASSLERRPPSYEQYF
TRBV11-3	TRBJ2-1	17	CASSSLTSRTVRNEQFF
TRBV20-1	TRBJ2-7	10	CSARPYEQYF
TRBV6-1	TRBJ2-3	18	CASSGKGLAGGPGDTQYF
TRBV11-2	TRBJ1-2	12	CASSPQSRGYTF
TRBV5-4	TRBJ1-6	15	CASSFFDIRNSPLHF
TRBV7-9	TRBJ2-1	16	CSSSNSGRAVPNEQFF
TRBV30	TRBJ2-7	13	CAWTSGSSYEQYF
TRBV19	TRBJ1-5	15	CASSSAGQGNQPQHF
TRBV19	TRBJ2-3	13	CASTGKSTDTQYF
TRBV10-3	TRBJ2-7	15	CAITKGLAGVDEQYF
TRBV29-1	TRBJ2-7	11	CSAGGGYEQYF
TRBV5-1	TRBJ1-2	14	CASSLDVTGDGYTF
TRBV28	TRBJ2-7	11	CASSLTRQQDF
TRBV5-4	TRBJ2-7	16	CASSARLAGSSYEQYF
TRBV27	TRBJ1-2	13	CASSFAGGYGYTF
TRBV5-6	TRBJ2-5	17	CASSLGLAGADQETQYF
TRBV30	TRBJ2-7	15	CAWGGRASGYYEQYF
TRBV14	TRBJ2-7	15	CASSQSYRDAPEQYF
TRBV6-5	TRBJ1-1	15	CASSPLGTGGTEAFF
TRBV10-3	TRBJ2-7	12	CAITGGGDEQYF
TRBV4-2	TRBJ1-1	16	CASSRDRGGSNTEAFF
TRBV6-5	TRBJ2-5	12	CATSGLGETQYF
TRBV7-6	TRBJ1-4	12	CASSLAAEKLFF
TRBV30	TRBJ2-1	14	CGVAGGPTYNEQFF
TRBV5-1	TRBJ1-2	16	CASSSIPGGLNYGYTF
TRBV6-5	TRBJ2-7	15	CASRLTSGSSYEQYF
TRBV27	TRBJ2-1	15	CASSMTSGRGNEQFF
TRBV10-3	TRBJ2-7	16	CAISGPLAGKTYEQYF
TRBV27	TRBJ2-5	14	CASRARGLQETQYF
TRBV2	TRBJ1-5	15	CASSSQGVGNQPQHF
TRBV9	TRBJ2-3	17	CASSVGGRASSTDTQYF